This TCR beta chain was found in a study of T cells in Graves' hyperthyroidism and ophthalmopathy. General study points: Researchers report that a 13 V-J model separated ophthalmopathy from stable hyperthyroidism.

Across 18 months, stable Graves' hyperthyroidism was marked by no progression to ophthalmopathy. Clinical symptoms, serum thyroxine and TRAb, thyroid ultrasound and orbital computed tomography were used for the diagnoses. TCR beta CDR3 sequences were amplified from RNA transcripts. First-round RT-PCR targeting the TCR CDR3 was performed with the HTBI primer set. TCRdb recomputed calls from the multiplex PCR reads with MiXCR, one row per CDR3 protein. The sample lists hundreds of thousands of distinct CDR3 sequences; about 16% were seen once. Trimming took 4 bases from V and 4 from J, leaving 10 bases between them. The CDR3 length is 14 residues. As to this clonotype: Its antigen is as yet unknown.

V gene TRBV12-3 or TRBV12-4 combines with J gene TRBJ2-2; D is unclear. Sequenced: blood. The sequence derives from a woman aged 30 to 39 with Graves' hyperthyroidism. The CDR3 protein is CASSSILVTGELFF. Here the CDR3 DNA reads TGTGCCAGCAGTTCCATTCTAGTCACCGGGGAGCTGTTTTTT.